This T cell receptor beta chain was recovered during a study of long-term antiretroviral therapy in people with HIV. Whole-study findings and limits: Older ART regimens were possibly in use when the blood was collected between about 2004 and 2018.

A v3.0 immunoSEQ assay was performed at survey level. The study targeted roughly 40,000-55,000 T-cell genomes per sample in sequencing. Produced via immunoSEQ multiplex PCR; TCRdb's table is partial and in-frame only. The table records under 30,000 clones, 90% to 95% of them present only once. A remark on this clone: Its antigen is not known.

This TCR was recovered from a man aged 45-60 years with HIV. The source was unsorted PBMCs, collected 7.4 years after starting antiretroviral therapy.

CDR3 sequence (DNA): TGTGCCTACTCCCGGGACGTCAATGAGCAGTTCTTC. Its translation is CAYSRDVNEQFF. V and J are TRBV30 and TRBJ2-1; possibly TRBD1 or TRBD2 for D (5 bases each). V lost 7 bases and J lost 6, with 13 bases in between. Germline CDR1 is GTSNPN and CDR2 is SVGIG (reference sequence). The CDR3 loop spans 12 amino acids.